This entry describes one T cell receptor beta chain. The sample originates from a study of blood T cell repertoires in COVID-19. With 6 bases clipped from V and 2 bases from J, the junction kept 6 bases outside the gene matches. Germline CDR1 reads ENHRY; CDR2 reads SYGVKD. CDR3 length: 14 amino acids. Here immunoSEQ multiplex PCR was the method, and the copy in TCRdb shows in-frame clones only, minus some. The repertoire holds under 300,000 clones, with around 82% as singletons. The origin of this receptor is a woman in her forties or fifties who had recovered from COVID-19. Material: peripheral blood. The V call is TRBV10-3, the J call TRBJ2-7; TRBD1 matches 8 bases. CDR3 in DNA: TGTGCCATCAGGGACAGGGAAACCCCCTACGAGCAGTACTTC. This gives the protein CAIRDRETPYEQYF.